This T cell receptor (beta chain) was sequenced for a study of memory CD4+ T cells and cytomegalovirus serostatus. The CDR3 has 15 residues. Germline assignment: CDR1 KGHSH and CDR2 LQKENI. After removal of 3 bases from V and 0 bases from J, the junction contained 2 bases not matched to a gene. Single viable CD3+CD4+CD8-CD45RO+ cells were sorted as the memory CD4+ T cells. Generated by immunoSEQ multiplex PCR, the TCRdb table keeps only in-frame clones and is missing some. The sample records fewer than 40,000 clones, roughly 85% being singletons. The material sequenced was memory CD4+ T cells from blood. The chain joins TRBV18 to TRBJ1-3, with 7 bases matching TRBD1. The origin of this receptor is an adult in good health and CMV-seropositive. CDR3 amino acids: CASSPGTVSGNTIYF. In DNA form, the CDR3 reads TGTGCCAGCTCACCCGGGACAGTCTCTGGAAACACCATATATTTT.